Described below is a single T cell receptor (beta chain) sequence and its context. Its antigen remains undetermined. No much larger clonotype is one base removed from it; base qualities were not supplied. The sample originates from a study of lymphopenia after photon versus proton radiotherapy (dated by TCRdb to about 2019). About the full investigation: Photon and proton radiation therapy were compared by the study for their immunological effects in patients with gastrointestinal tumors who developed high-grade lymphopenia. The cohort comprised some 20 patients with gastrointestinal tumors who received either photon or proton therapy and then developed lymphopenia. The goal of the study was to describe how the two radiation modalities differ in their effects on the immune system.

CDR1 and CDR2, looked up from the germline V gene, are SGHRS and YFSETQ. The CDR3 covers 14 residues, taking in both the cysteine and the phenylalanine. The read is trimmed to its CDR3 DNA, 42 bases read in frame from base 1. Trimming at the junction amounts to 0 bases on V and 7 bases on J, and the germline ends lie 11 bases apart. Summary of the overall study and its limitations: Relative stability during treatment was observed in proton-treated patients, whereas loss of naive T cells and TCR diversity and gain of effector/memory populations were observed in photon-treated patients. After the lymphocyte count nadir, repertoires from photon-treated patients showed oligoclonal expansion, particularly of CD8+ Temra cells, and this expansion drove the decline in diversity. Across the cohort, among patients who died, a greater drop in TCR diversity after the nadir was inversely correlated with overall survival time. The survival association was examined only in patients who died, and the authors described better survival with proton therapy as a possibility, not as a demonstrated result.

The library was generated by the immunoSEQ multiplex PCR assay. T cell repertoires were profiled with deep sequencing of rearranged TCR beta loci together with multiparametric flow cytometry. TCRdb retrieved this table from immuneACCESS and kept in-frame rearrangements only. Not all clones are present; in checked studies, unresolved V genes account for under half, and no reason is known for the remainder. The sample contains fewer than 35,000 clones, roughly nine tenths of them found a single time. The biggest ten clones account for about 6.6% of the sample. Sequenced material: peripheral blood, taken from a patient treated with proton-based radiotherapy. This clonotype originated in a woman in her seventies with pancreatic cancer. Some clones in this sample may be carry-over from other donors' samples. In this chain, TRBV5-1 is recombined with TRBJ2-1, and possibly TRBD1, on 5 matching bases. The encoded CDR3 is CASSLEAGRNEQFF. At the DNA level, the sequence is TGCGCCAGCAGCTTGGAAGCAGGGCGGAATGAGCAGTTCTTC.